This T cell receptor beta chain was found in a study of blood T cell repertoires in COVID-19 (dated by TCRdb to the early 2020s). For the study in its entirety: Collaborator samples came from the United States, Italy and Spain and covered acute and convalescent phases of COVID-19. The material from the prospective study consisted of cDNA or gDNA derived from T cells, B-cell-depleted T cells, or PBMCs. Deeply sampled blood TCRbeta repertoires from subjects exposed to, actively infected with, or recovered from COVID-19 were included in the dataset. The repertoires were made available in a free public database intended to serve as a resource for research on the immune response to SARS-CoV-2. Samples came from the ongoing ImmuneRACE study (first 160 participants) plus 1,254 subjects from 6 global collaborators. A de-identified subject ID, COVID-19 status, age in years and sex were almost always included in the sample metadata. Where available, HLA class I and class II types were taken from metadata supplied by the sample provider and were not determined by assay-based typing. The study at large found these results: Clinical and demographic metadata were provided uncurated, with the amount varying by source and participant.

Worth noting for this clone: What this receptor recognizes is not known. Within one base of it there is no much larger clone, and no base qualities were kept.

At one collaborating source in Seattle, patients were enrolled during active infection and were followed longitudinally through the course of disease. Collaborating institutions collected whole blood in K2EDTA tubes following their own protocols. For TCRbeta analysis, collaborators shipped samples in one of three forms: frozen whole blood, isolated PBMCs, or DNA extracted from either of those sample types. Taken from cysteine to phenylalanine, the CDR3 has 16 residues. Only CDR3 DNA remains: 48 bases, in frame from the first base. Trimming removed 6 bases from V and 3 bases from J; the gene matches leave 12 bases unexplained. The germline V gene encodes CDR1 MDHEN and CDR2 SYDVKM. TCRbeta CDR3 regions were amplified from genomic DNA by means of the immunoSEQ Assay, a bias-controlled multiplex PCR. The original pipeline was this. The number of nucleated cells in each sample was estimated by amplification of reference gene primers within the assay. To quantify the absolute abundance of each unique TCRbeta CDR3 rearrangement, sequence reads were collapsed and filtered. For each sample, productive Simpson clonality was calculated as the square root of Simpson's diversity index across productive rearrangements. The clones in this table, taken by TCRdb from immuneACCESS, are in-frame only. Not every clone is retained; where verified, under half of the shortfall comes from an unresolved V gene, and the cause of the rest is unknown. From that table come the V and J calls and clone size; the DNA was used to work out D and trimming. For this sample there are over 150,000 clones; around 87% appear just once. Of the sample, around 0.6% is held by the ten largest clones.

The TCR originated in a man aged 55-75 years with COVID-19, enrolled during active disease. The rearranged chain carries TRBV28 and TRBJ2-3, and 7 junction bases match TRBD1. The sequenced sample was peripheral blood. The CDR3 reads as follows: CASRPQGLGGTDTQYF. The DNA sequence follows: TGTGCCAGCAGACCACAGGGGTTGGGCGGGACAGATACGCAGTATTTT. The reference TRBV28 and TRBJ2-3 proteins fill in what lies around the CDR3, so the full variable domain reads DVKVTQSSRYLVKRTGEKVFLECVQDMDHENMFWYRQDPGLGLRLIYFSYDVKMKEKGDIPEGYSVSREKKERFSLILESASTNQTSMYLCASRPQGLGGTDTQYFGPGTRLTVL.